This TCR beta chain was sequenced in a study of blood T cells in healthy people across ages. Study-wide results and caveats: Naive T cell percentage strongly correlated with TCR beta diversity. Per-million-T-cell TCR beta diversity fell roughly linearly with age.

No fewer than 7 million PBMCs went into each sample. Sample-barcoded 5' priming and a J-beta primer mix drove a second PCR of roughly 6 to 12 cycles. Tags on each cDNA molecule came from a template-switch adaptor with 12 random nucleotides. TCRdb analysed the 5' RACE reads with MiXCR anew, one entry per CDR3 protein. The data show 1,500,000 or so distinct CDR3 sequences, with around 55% seen just once and 6.7% held by the top ten. Note on this clonotype: Its specificity is unknown.

The V gene lost 7 bases and the J gene lost 9 bases, with 12 bases spanning the gap. CDR3 length: 10 amino acids. Germline values: CDR1 SQVTM, CDR2 ANQGSEA. The clonotype was recovered from a man aged 18 to 30 in good health. Specimen: blood. The chain has TRBV29-1 and TRBJ1-1; no clear D. The CDR3: CSGGSPKAFF. In DNA, the CDR3 is TGCAGCGGGGGATCGCCCAAAGCTTTCTTT.